These 19 T cell receptor beta chains were all obtained from the same sample, sequenced in a study of metastatic and nonmetastatic thyroid tumors. TCRdb ran MiXCR on the PCR reads. The top ten hold about 26% of the sample, which has 20,000 to 25,000 clones, about 20% seen once. None of the patients had undergone any treatment ahead of thyroid surgery. Sequencing used blood. These receptor sequences come from a female donor with papillary thyroid cancer or a benign thyroid nodule (not recorded which). Some clones in this sample may be carry-over from other donors' samples.

The chain has TRBV18 and TRBJ2-7; 9 nucleotides agree with TRBD2. The CDR3 loop spans 15 amino acids. Per the germline V gene, CDR1 is KGHSH and CDR2 is LQKENI. The V gene end was trimmed by 3 bases and the J gene end by 3 bases; junction bases not matched to a gene: 6. CDR3 DNA sequence: TGTGCCAGCTCACCGTTCGGGACTAGCTTCTACGAGCAGTACTTC. This codes for CASSPFGTSFYEQYF.

This clone is labeled medium-sized. The chain recombines TRBV12-3 or TRBV12-4 with TRBJ2-3; the D is unclear. This CDR3 has 15 residues. The V and J ends lost 5 bases and 2 bases respectively, with 14 bases between them. CDR3 sequence (DNA): TGTGCCAGCAGTCCACGCCGTTCTTCCACAGATACGCAGTATTTT. It specifies CASSPRRSSTDTQYF.

This clone has at least ten counts. The V and J genes are TRBV12-3 or TRBV12-4 and TRBJ1-2, with D perhaps TRBD1 (5 bases). Trimming pared 8 bases from V and 7 bases from J, leaving 17 bases between. This CDR3 contains 13 residues. In DNA, the CDR3 is TGTGCCAGCGGCGCCGGGACTGGCGTTGGCTACACCTTC. Its translation is CASGAGTGVGYTF.

In this sample, this clone turned up many times. V gene TRBV4-1 combines with J gene TRBJ1-2, with TRBD1 matching 7 bases. J lost 2 bases, V lost 8 bases, and 20 bases had no gene match. Germline V gene sequence: CDR1 MGHRA, CDR2 YSYEKL. The CDR3 spans 18 residues. The CDR3, as DNA: TGCGCCAGCCTTGACCGCCTGGAGGACAGGAGGGCCAACTATGGCTACACCTTC. Translating gives CASLDRLEDRRANYGYTF.

This clone appeared many times. This chain connects TRBV10-2 to TRBJ2-7; 9 bases match TRBD2. The CDR3 is 13 amino acids. With 10 bases clipped from V and 6 bases from J, the junction kept 10 bases outside the gene matches. The germline V gene has CDR1 WSHSY and CDR2 SAAADI. The CDR3 sequence is CATSPLAGFEQYF. The CDR3 DNA follows: TGCGCCACCAGCCCACTAGCGGGTTTCGAGCAGTACTTC.

There are many counts of this clone. This is likely a read error, given that the CDR3 carries no conserved phenylalanine or tryptophan at its end. The limits of the CDR3 on the DNA are not certain, so only TCRdb's listed CDR3 is given. CDR3 protein: CASSSPGLG. The J gene is TRBJ2-4, the V gene TRBV7-2; the table's D call, TRBD2, was not checked against the DNA. The CDR3 length is 9 residues, termini included. Germline CDR1 reads SGHTA; CDR2 reads FQGNSA.

This clone was counted ten times or more. The chain carries TRBV6-2 or TRBV6-3 and TRBJ2-3, with TRBD1 as a possible D gene (6 bases). The CDR3 runs 13 residues. V lost 6 bases to trimming and J lost 1 base, with 8 bases between them. Looked up from germline, CDR1 is MNHEY and CDR2 is SVGEGT. This chain's CDR3 is CASRWTGTDTQYF. For the CDR3, the DNA is TGTGCCAGCAGATGGACAGGCACAGATACGCAGTATTTT.

This clone has just a few counts. At one end, the junction sequence differs from germline, possibly due to a read error. The V and J genes are TRBV30 and TRBJ2-3; a weak D match, TRBD1 (6 bases). The length of the CDR3 is 15 residues. The germline V gene has CDR1 GTSNPN and CDR2 SVGIG (reference sequence). The CDR3 DNA reads TGTGCCTGGAGTCCTCGACAGGCTTACACAGGTACGCAGTATTTT. Protein product: CAWSPRQAYTGTQYF. The full variable domain, its missing parts supplied by reference TRBV30 and TRBJ2-3, is SQTIHQWPATLVQPVGSPLSLECTVEGTSNPNLYWYRQAAGRGLQLLFYSVGIGQISSEVPQNLSASRPQDRQFILSSKKLLLSDSGFYLCAWSPRQAYTGTQYFGPGTRLTVL.

This chain uses TRBV20-1 with TRBJ2-5; 8 nucleotides match TRBD1. Germline CDR1 reads DFQATT; CDR2 reads SNEGSKA (reference sequence). The CDR3 is 19 amino acids. Trimming took 1 base from V and 5 from J; bases not matched to a gene: 21. The CDR3 bases are TGCAGTGCTAGAGGCGATGATCTCGGGGCAGGGGGCGCGACGGAGACCCAGTACTTC. Amino acid sequence: CSARGDDLGAGGATETQYF.

The table lists this clone with a few counts. The rearrangement links TRBV5-1 to TRBJ2-7; tentative D call: TRBD1 (6 bases). The CDR3 is made up of 16 amino acids. CDR1 is SGHRS and CDR2 is YFSETQ in the germline V gene. Trimming pared 4 bases from V and 2 bases from J, leaving 19 bases between. The CDR3, as DNA: TGCGCCAGCAGCCAGTCCTCCGGGACACTTCCCTACGAGCAGTACTTC. As protein: CASSQSSGTLPYEQYF. The complete variable domain, with remaining parts taken from reference TRBV5-1 and TRBJ2-7, reads KAGVTQTPRYLIKTRGQQVTLSCSPISGHRSVSWYQQTPGQGLQFLFEYFSETQRNKGNFPGRFSGRQFSNSRSEMNVSTLELGDSALYLCASSQSSGTLPYEQYFGPGTRLTVT.

In the case of this clone: As the CDR3 is not closed by the conserved phenylalanine or tryptophan, this likely results from a read error. This chain uses TRBV20-1 with TRBJ2-7, with TRBD2 matching 7 bases. Trimming cost V 2 bases and J 3 bases; bases outside gene matches: 4. This CDR3 comprises 13 residues. Looked up from germline, CDR1 is DFQATT and CDR2 is SNEGSKA (reference sequence). The CDR3 nucleotides read TGCAGTGCTAGATGTCCTAGCGGCTACGAGCAGTACCTC. Protein product: CSARCPSGYEQYL.

A word on this clone: The sample holds other DNA sequences that translate to the same CDR3. The chain links TRBV7-3 to TRBJ1-1; the D gene is possibly TRBD1 (5 bases). V was cut by 1 base and J by 4 bases, with 16 bases left in between. The CDR3 has 16 amino acids. Germline CDR1 and CDR2: SGHTA and FQGTGA. CDR3 residues: CASSLNPGGARTEAFF. In nucleotides, the CDR3 is TGTGCCAGCAGCTTAAATCCGGGTGGGGCGCGCACTGAAGCTTTCTTT.

This clone showed up just a few times. The V and J genes are TRBV24-1 and TRBJ2-2; D might be TRBD1 or TRBD2, each matching 6 bases. V was cut by 8 bases and J by 5 bases, with 14 bases left in between. CDR1 and CDR2 from the germline V gene are KGHDR and SFDVKD. The length of the CDR3 is 14 residues. The CDR3: CATKGGGVTGELFF. Written as DNA, the CDR3 is TGTGCCACCAAGGGGGGAGGTGTGACCGGGGAGCTGTTTTTT.

This clone was picked up one time. The genes are TRBV20-1 and TRBJ2-7, with a possible D match to TRBD1 (6 bases). This CDR3 is built from 16 residues. Germline V CDR1 and CDR2: DFQATT, SNEGSKA (reference sequence). The germline V and J ends were trimmed by 4 bases and 3 bases, with 22 bases remaining between them. CDR3 DNA: TGCAGTGCTATAGATCTTGGGCAGGGGCCAAACTACGAGCAGTACTTC. Translation: CSAIDLGQGPNYEQYF.

This clone has a handful of counts. Being one base from a much bigger clone, this may be a read error. This sequence joins TRBV10-3 and TRBJ1-1; unclear D gene. Germline V CDR1 and CDR2: ENHRY, SYGVKD. The CDR3 has 12 residues. Deletions cut 5 bases from V and 8 bases from J, with 12 bases between. CDR3 sequence reads: CAISFTGQEAFF. CDR3 DNA: TGTGCCATCAGTTTCACGGGCCAAGAAGCTTTCTTT.

In its sample, this clone ranks as medium-sized. The gene calls are TRBV6-1 and TRBJ1-1; D is uncertain. Trimming pared 6 bases from V and 7 bases from J, leaving 12 bases between. The germline V gene encodes CDR1 MNHNS and CDR2 SASEGT. This CDR3 has 12 residues. CDR3 amino acids: CASSLRLVEAFF. CDR3 in DNA: TGTGCCAGCAGCCTCCGTTTGGTTGAAGCTTTCTTT.

As to this clone: Different DNA sequences within this sample yield the same CDR3. The V gene is TRBV9, the J gene TRBJ2-5; 8 bases map to TRBD2. Trimming removed 6 bases from V and 2 bases from J; junction bases left unmatched: 9. CDR3 length equals 15 residues. Germline V gene lookup returns CDR1 SGDLS and CDR2 YYNGEE. The CDR3 nucleotides read TGTGCCAGCACCACTGCGGGAGGTGGACAAGAGACCCAGTACTTC. Translated: CASTTAGGGQETQYF.

This clone was seen at least ten times. The chain joins TRBV4-3 to TRBJ2-2, with 7 bases lining up with TRBD1. Germline assignment: CDR1 LGHNA and CDR2 YSLEER. The CDR3 loop spans 17 amino acids. With 2 bases clipped from V and 9 bases from J, the junction kept 15 bases outside the gene matches. The CDR3 loop reads CASSQNPGAGGSWELFF. For the CDR3, the DNA is TGCGCCAGCAGCCAAAATCCAGGGGCAGGGGGTAGCTGGGAGCTGTTTTTT.

This clone was counted many times. This chain joins TRBV27 and TRBJ2-1, with unresolved D. CDR3 length: 13 residues. Trimming cost V 5 bases and J 8 bases, with 13 bases left between them. The germline V gene encodes CDR1 MNHEY and CDR2 SMNVEV (reference sequence). As DNA, the CDR3 is TGTGCCAGCAGTACCATGGGCAGGTATGAGCAGTTCTTC. Protein sequence: CASSTMGRYEQFF.